What follows is one TCR beta chain and its context. These data are taken from a study of shared clonotypes between healthy human individuals. This table comes from immunoSEQ multiplex PCR, and its TCRdb copy is limited to in-frame clones, with some not included. The sample lists 730,000 or so clones; 55% to 75% were seen once. Sequenced input: memory CD4+ T cells sorted from blood. Noted subset: CD45RA-negative fraction. This sequence was found in a woman aged 25 to 39 in good health.

CDR3: CASSEDLQSYGYTF. CDR3 nucleotides: TGTGCCAGCAGTGAGGACCTACAGAGCTATGGCTACACCTTC. The chain links TRBV6-1 to TRBJ1-2; the D is unclear. The germline V gene encodes CDR1 MNHNS and CDR2 SASEGT. Trimming left V 3 bases short and J 4 bases short, with 12 bases between. This CDR3 is 14 amino acids long.